The rows below give T cell receptor beta chains drawn from one sample of a study of regulatory T cells in long-lasting Graves disease. TCRdb reprocessed the multiplex PCR reads via MiXCR and lists one record per CDR3 protein. The profile shows 400,000 to 500,000 distinct CDR3 sequences, about a fifth of them singletons. The specimen was peripheral blood mononuclear cells (PBMCs), collected when the disease was refractory, from a patient treated with antithyroid drugs. The receptors originated from a female donor with Graves disease. Each CDR3 is given with its conserved first and last residue.

V	J	CDR3
TRBV12-3/TRBV12-4	TRBJ2-3	CASSLTSGRTDTQYF
TRBV6-5	TRBJ1-5	CASSYPGQVNQPQHF
TRBV7-9	TRBJ2-1	CASSPQGVGEQFF
TRBV10-3	TRBJ2-3	CAISEARDTQYF
TRBV5-5	TRBJ1-1	CASSSDLRQGKGAFF
TRBV5-1	TRBJ2-6	CASSLDLVTGSSGANVLTF
TRBV20-1	TRBJ1-1	CSARESGRSLPEAFF
TRBV12-3/TRBV12-4	TRBJ2-1	CASSLGGLAGGPSNEQFF
TRBV5-5	TRBJ2-5	CASSLQYSGLLAGGLRETQYF
TRBV7-9	TRBJ2-3	CASSFGLGDTQYF
TRBV12-3/TRBV12-4	TRBJ1-1	CASSSPDTQNTEAFF
TRBV28	TRBJ2-2	CASSLSGEGTGELFF
TRBV6-4	TRBJ1-1	CASSHRDRSTEAFF
TRBV28	TRBJ2-7	CASSSAQGVDYEQYF
TRBV7-2	TRBJ2-5	CASSLYHTGTPPIQYF
TRBV6-1	TRBJ1-2	CASSRAASNYGYTF
TRBV6-1	TRBJ2-6	CASSEAGAGLISGANVLTF
TRBV20-1	TRBJ2-5	CSARDRDPLETQYF
TRBV15	TRBJ2-7	CATSRSGLPDDEQYF
TRBV5-8	TRBJ2-3	CASSLAAGLPWGDTQYF
TRBV14	TRBJ1-2	CASSQRDHYGYTF
TRBV19	TRBJ1-6	CASAHKTQATNSPLHF
TRBV7-2	TRBJ1-4	CASSQSGAGINEKLFF
TRBV28	TRBJ1-2	CASSLASDYGYTF